The source of this T cell receptor (beta chain) is a study of tumor-infiltrating lymphocytes in primary liver carcinoma. In the study overall: The study obtained roughly 3.65 to 7.13 million productive TCRbeta reads per sample, similar across tissue types.

Co-extracted RNA and DNA came from 20-30 mg of unsorted bulk tissue. Resecting the tumor surgically was how the patients' primary liver carcinoma was treated. Patients were chronically HBV-infected and treatment-naive. Samples came from superior, inferior, lateral poles and tumor centre. Losses at the gene ends were 6 bases for V and 5 bases for J; bases not matched to a gene: 6. CDR3 length equals 16 residues. The investigators made TCR beta cDNA from about 500 ng total RNA, using a constant-region primer. TCR beta libraries came from three nested multiplex PCR rounds using slightly modified ARM-PCR. The first two PCR rounds used TRBV1-TRBV30 forward primers with a C-beta reverse primer, about 10 cycles each. MiXCR, run by TCRdb on the multiplex PCR reads, gives a single entry per CDR3 protein. Found here are some 120,000 distinct CDR3 sequences, around two thirds of them singletons; the top ten hold around 8.5%.

The genes are TRBV12-3 or TRBV12-4 and TRBJ2-5, with TRBD2 identical over 16 bases. The sequence was obtained from a woman in her sixties or seventies with primary liver carcinoma and hepatitis B virus infection. The sample taken for sequencing was liver tumor tissue from sampling region 1. Subset denoted: tumor region T1, superior pole. CDR3 DNA: TGTGCCAGCAGCCCGGGGACTAGCGGGAGGGAGGAGACCCAGTACTTC. Amino acid sequence: CASSPGTSGREETQYF.